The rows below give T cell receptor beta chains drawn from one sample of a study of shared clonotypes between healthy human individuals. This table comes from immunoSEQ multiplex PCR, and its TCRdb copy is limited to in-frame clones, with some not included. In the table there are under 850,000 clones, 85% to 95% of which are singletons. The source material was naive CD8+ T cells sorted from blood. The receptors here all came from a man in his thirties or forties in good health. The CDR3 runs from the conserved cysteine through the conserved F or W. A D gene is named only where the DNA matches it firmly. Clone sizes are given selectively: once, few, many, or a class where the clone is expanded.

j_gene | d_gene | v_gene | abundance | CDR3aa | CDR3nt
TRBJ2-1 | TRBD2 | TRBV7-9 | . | CASSTGTRVHEQFF | TGTGCCAGCTCGACCGGGACTAGAGTCCATGAGCAGTTCTTC
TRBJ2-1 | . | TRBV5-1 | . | CASSPDSGTPYLYNEQFF | TGCGCCAGCAGCCCAGACTCCGGGACACCCTACCTATACAATGAGCAGTTCTTC
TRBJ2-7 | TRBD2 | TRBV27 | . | CASSPGLAGGRNEQYF | TGTGCCAGCAGTCCCGGACTAGCGGGAGGGCGGAACGAGCAGTACTTC
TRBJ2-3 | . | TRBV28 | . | CASSLWVDRDTDTQYF | TGTGCCAGCAGTTTGTGGGTGGACAGAGACACAGATACGCAGTATTTT
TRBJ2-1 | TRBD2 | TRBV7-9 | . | CASSHGLAEHNEQFF | TGTGCCAGCAGCCACGGACTAGCGGAACACAATGAGCAGTTCTTC
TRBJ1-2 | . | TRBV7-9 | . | CASSLGPGYGYTF | TGTGCCAGCAGCCTGGGGCCGGGGTATGGCTACACCTTC
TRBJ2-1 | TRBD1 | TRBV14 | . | CASSADRGRFGNEQFF | TGTGCCAGCAGCGCGGACAGGGGGCGCTTTGGCAATGAGCAGTTCTTC
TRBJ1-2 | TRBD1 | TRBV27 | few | CASSSTGVGYTF | TGTGCCAGCAGTTCGACAGGGGTGGGCTACACCTTC
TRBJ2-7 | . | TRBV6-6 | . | CASSHPDSEQYF | TGTGCCAGCAGTCACCCGGACAGCGAGCAGTACTTC
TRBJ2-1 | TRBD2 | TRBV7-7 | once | CASSLARGADEQFF | TGTGCTAGCAGCTTAGCGCGGGGGGCCGATGAGCAGTTCTTC
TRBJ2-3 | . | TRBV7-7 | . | CASSPLPFGESSTDTQYF | TGTGCCAGCAGCCCGCTTCCCTTCGGGGAGTCTAGCACAGATACGCAGTATTTT
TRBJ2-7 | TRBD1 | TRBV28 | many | CATRQGSSYEQYF | TGTGCCACCCGACAGGGGTCGTCCTACGAGCAGTACTTC
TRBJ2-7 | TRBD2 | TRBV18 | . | CASSPGTSGNPYEQYF | TGTGCCAGCTCACCGGGGACTAGCGGGAACCCCTACGAGCAGTACTTC
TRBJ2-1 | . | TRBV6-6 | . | CASRYANEQFF | TGTGCCAGCAGATACGCGAATGAGCAGTTCTTC
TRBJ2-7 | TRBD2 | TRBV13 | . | CASSLMTSGSNYEQYF | TGTGCCAGCAGCTTAATGACTAGCGGGAGTAATTACGAGCAGTACTTC
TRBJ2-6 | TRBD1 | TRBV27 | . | CASRDRGRGANVLTF | TGTGCCAGCAGAGACAGGGGGCGAGGGGCCAACGTCCTGACTTTC
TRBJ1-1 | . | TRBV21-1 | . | CASSKASTPRGPAAGCLYTEAFF | TGTGCCAGCAGCAAAGCTTCGACACCGCGAGGACCCGCTGCGGGGTGCCTGTACACTGAAGCTTTCTTT
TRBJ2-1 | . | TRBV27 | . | CASSLSGQDEFF | TGTGCCAGCAGTTTATCGGGTCAAGACGAGTTCTTC
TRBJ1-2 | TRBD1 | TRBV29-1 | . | CSVDRQGDDYGYTF | TGCAGCGTTGACCGACAGGGGGACGACTATGGCTACACCTTC
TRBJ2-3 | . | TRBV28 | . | CASQLRSTDTQYF | TGTGCCAGCCAGTTAAGAAGCACAGATACGCAGTATTTT
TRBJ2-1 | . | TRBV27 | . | CASSLVGNEQFF | TGTGCCAGCAGTTTAGTTGGAAATGAGCAGTTCTTC
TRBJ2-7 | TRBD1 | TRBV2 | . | CASSEWTGGRNEQYF | TGTGCCAGCAGTGAATGGACAGGGGGCCGCAACGAGCAGTACTTC
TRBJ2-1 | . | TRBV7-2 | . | CASSPPDSDEQFF | TGTGCCAGCAGCCCCCCGGACAGCGATGAGCAGTTCTTC
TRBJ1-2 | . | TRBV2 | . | CASKVRANYGYTF | TGTGCCAGCAAGGTCAGGGCTAACTATGGCTACACCTTC
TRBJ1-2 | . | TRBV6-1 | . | CASSWTGTSDYTF | TGTGCCAGCAGTTGGACGGGGACGTCAGACTACACCTTC
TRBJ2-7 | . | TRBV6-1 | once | CASSEKGLGSLYEQYF | TGTGCCAGCAGTGAAAAAGGGCTAGGAAGTTTGTACGAGCAGTACTTC
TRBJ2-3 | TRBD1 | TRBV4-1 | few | CASSQDPDRGTDTQYF | TGCGCCAGCAGCCAAGATCCCGACAGGGGCACAGATACGCAGTATTTT
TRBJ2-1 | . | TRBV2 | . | CASPTAGRGLDEQFF | TGTGCCAGCCCGACCGCCGGCCGGGGGTTAGATGAGCAGTTCTTC
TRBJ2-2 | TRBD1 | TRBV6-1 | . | CASSRTGYDTGELFF | TGTGCCAGCAGTCGGACAGGGTACGACACCGGGGAGCTGTTTTTT
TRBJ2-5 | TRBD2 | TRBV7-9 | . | CASHYTRTSGQETQYF | TGTGCCAGTCATTACACCCGGACTAGCGGCCAAGAGACCCAGTACTTC
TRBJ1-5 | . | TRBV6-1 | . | CASSASRNQPQHF | TGTGCCAGCAGTGCGTCGCGGAATCAGCCCCAGCATTTT
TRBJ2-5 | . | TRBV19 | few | CASSIQTLPYQETQYF | TGTGCCAGTAGTATTCAGACTTTACCGTACCAAGAGACCCAGTACTTC
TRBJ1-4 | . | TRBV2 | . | CASSERRANEKLFF | TGTGCCAGCAGTGAAAGGCGGGCTAATGAAAAACTGTTTTTT
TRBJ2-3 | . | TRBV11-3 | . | CASSLGQDTQYF | TGTGCCAGCAGCTTAGGGCAGGATACGCAGTATTTT
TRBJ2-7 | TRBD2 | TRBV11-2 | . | CASSPSGGSLAYEQYF | TGTGCCAGCAGCCCCTCAGGCGGGAGTCTTGCGTACGAGCAGTACTTC
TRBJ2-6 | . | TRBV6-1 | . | CASSELAASGANVLTF | TGTGCCAGCAGTGAACTCGCAGCCTCTGGGGCCAACGTCCTGACTTTC
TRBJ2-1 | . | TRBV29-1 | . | CSVPRSSYNEQFF | TGCAGCGTCCCTAGGAGCTCCTACAATGAGCAGTTCTTC
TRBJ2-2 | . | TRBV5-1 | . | CASSLVGGTGELFF | TGCGCCAGCAGCTTAGTCGGAGGGACCGGGGAGCTGTTTTTT
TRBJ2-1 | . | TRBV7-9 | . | CASSLDGGSYNEQFF | TGTGCCAGCAGCTTAGATGGCGGATCCTACAATGAGCAGTTCTTC
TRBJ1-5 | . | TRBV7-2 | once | CASSPSQGQVGNQPQHF | TGTGCCAGCAGCCCCTCACAGGGACAAGTGGGCAATCAGCCCCAGCATTTT
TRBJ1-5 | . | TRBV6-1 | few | CASFGAGRDQPQHF | TGTGCCAGCTTTGGGGCGGGTAGGGATCAGCCCCAGCATTTT
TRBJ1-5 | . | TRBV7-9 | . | CASSFGRAGDQPQHF | TGTGCCAGCAGCTTCGGCAGGGCTGGCGATCAGCCCCAGCATTTT
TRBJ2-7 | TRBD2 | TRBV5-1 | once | CASSHPSDGGIYEQYF | TGCGCCAGCAGCCACCCCTCGGACGGGGGGATCTACGAGCAGTACTTC
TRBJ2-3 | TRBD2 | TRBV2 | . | CASSGRLAAADTQYF | TGTGCCAGCAGTGGTCGGCTAGCGGCGGCGGATACGCAGTATTTT
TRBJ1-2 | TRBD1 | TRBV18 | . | CASSPVPGQGDSNYGYTF | TGTGCCAGCTCACCAGTTCCGGGACAGGGGGATTCTAACTATGGCTACACCTTC
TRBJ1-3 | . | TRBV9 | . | CASSVWGSSGNTIYF | TGTGCCAGCAGCGTATGGGGAAGTTCTGGAAACACCATATATTTT
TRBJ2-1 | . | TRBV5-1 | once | CASSPRSDSWDEQFF | TGCGCCAGCAGTCCCCGGAGCGATTCTTGGGATGAGCAGTTCTTC
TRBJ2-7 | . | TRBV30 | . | CAWSLGTPGTYEQYF | TGTGCCTGGAGTCTCGGGACTCCCGGCACCTACGAGCAGTACTTC
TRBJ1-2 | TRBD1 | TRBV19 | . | CASSITGTGSHGYTF | TGTGCCAGTAGTATCACCGGGACAGGGAGCCATGGCTACACCTTC
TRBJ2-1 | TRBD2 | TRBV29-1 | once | CSVISGNDNEQFF | TGCAGCGTGATAAGCGGGAATGACAATGAGCAGTTCTTC
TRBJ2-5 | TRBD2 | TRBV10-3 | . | CAISVQPAGGSAETQYF | TGTGCCATCAGCGTACAACCAGCGGGAGGTTCCGCGGAGACCCAGTACTTC
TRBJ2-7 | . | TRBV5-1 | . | CASAAEAPYEQYF | TGCGCCAGCGCGGCGGAGGCTCCCTACGAGCAGTACTTC
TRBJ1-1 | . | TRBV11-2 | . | CASSLVGRGFQPTEAFF | TGTGCCAGCAGCTTAGTTGGGAGAGGATTTCAACCCACTGAAGCTTTCTTT
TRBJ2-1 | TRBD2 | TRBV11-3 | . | CASSLKRGSRDEQFF | TGTGCCAGCAGCTTAAAACGCGGGAGTCGCGATGAGCAGTTCTTC
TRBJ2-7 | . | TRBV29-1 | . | CSVERDTIGYEQYF | TGCAGCGTTGAACGGGACACAATCGGCTACGAGCAGTACTTC